One T cell receptor (beta chain) is described in this entry. This clonotype turned up a few times. Its specific antigen is unknown. Being one base from a much bigger clone, this may be a read error. In this CDR3 the conserved last residue, phenylalanine or tryptophan, is missing, so a read error is likely. This entry belongs to a study of molecular identifiers for immune sequencing clone quantification (dated by TCRdb to the late 2010s). Looking at the study overall: For a replicate experiment, RNA from 20,000 or 100,000 naive CD8 T cells was divided into five aliquots, of which four were sequenced. This methods study benchmarked molecular-identifier clustering-based TCR repertoire sequencing (MIDCIRS) and TCR RNA copy counting, using CD8 T cells to do so. Study-wide conclusions, independent of this receptor: In CMV-specific effector cells, over 97% of molecules were held by clones above 20 RNA copies, whereas under 1% of molecules were held by such clones in naive cells. Highly expanded clone sizes could be underestimated if identical TCR molecules share a barcode. The naive libraries included spiked-in Jurkat TCR RNA (roughly 11 copies' worth), and this RNA is not part of the donor repertoire. Approximately 3.3 recovered TCR RNA copies per cell were obtained by modeling, versus 9 to 10 by digital PCR, implying a capture efficiency of 25% to 35%. When barcode sub-clustering was left out, chimeric consensus sequences inflated TCR diversity, with chimeras reaching as high as 47%. A single cell's worth of spiked-in Jurkat TCR RNA was reported detectable even among 900,000 to 1,000,000 naive CD8 T cells.

The CDR3 totals 12 residues, both ends included. The read is trimmed to its CDR3 DNA, 36 bases read in frame from base 1. V ends up 0 bases short and J 12 bases short, with an unmatched junction base count of 3. Per the germline V gene, SQVTM is the CDR1 and ANQGSEA is the CDR2. Naive CD8 T cell libraries were made from roughly 21,000 to 960,000 sorted cells using 10%, 30% or 50% of purified RNA. Naive CD8 T cells were FACS-sorted as CD8+CD4-CCR7+CD45RA+ on a BD FACSAria II into RLT Plus buffer. Roughly nine TCR copies' worth of Jurkat RNA were spiked into about 19,000-1,000,000 naive CD8 T cell samples to test detection sensitivity. CD8 T cells were enriched with RosetteSep CD8+ T Cell Enrichment Cocktail and Ficoll-Paque, followed by ACK red cell lysis. Libraries came from PCR. For sequencing, a NextSeq 500 was employed. Bulk TCR libraries were generated as previously described, with the TCR primers listed in Table S5 used. The Qiagen AllPrep DNA/RNA kit was used to purify total RNA. Before analysis, reads from multiple sequencing runs of one library were combined. The authors' pipeline ran thus. Reads were retained only if the reads had an exact TCR constant sequence, and the retained reads were trimmed to 150 nt and grouped according to their 12-nt molecular barcodes. Within each barcode group, reads were sub-clustered at a 15% Levenshtein threshold, and quality-weighted consensus sequences were built per RNA molecule. Non-functional sequences were filtered out, along with any lower-count sequence sitting one edit away from another sequence. Based on fitting two negative binomial distributions, any barcode sub-cluster with under 20% of the maximum read count was discarded. TCRdb itself trimmed the public reads at Q25 with fastp, ran MiXCR and retained productive beta chains. Records with the same CDR3 protein are collapsed into one entry carrying the most frequent genes and DNA. The V and J calls were not made by the authors but by TCRdb's processing. This sample gives about 330,000 distinct CDR3 sequences in total; roughly a quarter of them show up just once. The top ten clonotypes cover 0.74% of the sample.

The rearrangement joined TRBV29-1 to TRBJ1-4; the central 8 bases match TRBD1. Sequences were obtained from naive CD8+ T cells from blood, with Jurkat cell RNA spiked in. Explained via the paper, the cell subset or site label denotes: FACS-sorted CD8+CD4-CCR7+CD45RA+ naive T cells. The source is a human donor in good health. Some libraries in this study had Jurkat cell RNA spiked in. The DNA reads as follows: TGCAGCGTTGAAGAGGACAGGGACGAACTGTTTCTT. This encodes CSVEEDRDELFL.